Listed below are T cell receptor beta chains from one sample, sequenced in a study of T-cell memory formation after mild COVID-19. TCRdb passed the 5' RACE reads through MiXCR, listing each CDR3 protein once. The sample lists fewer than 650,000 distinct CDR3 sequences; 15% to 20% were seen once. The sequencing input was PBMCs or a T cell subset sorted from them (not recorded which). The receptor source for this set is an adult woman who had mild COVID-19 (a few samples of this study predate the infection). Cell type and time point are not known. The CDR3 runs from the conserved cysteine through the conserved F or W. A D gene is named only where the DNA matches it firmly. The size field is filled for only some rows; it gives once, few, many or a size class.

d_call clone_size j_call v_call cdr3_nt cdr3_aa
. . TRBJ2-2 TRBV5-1 TGCGCCACCGGGTTTGGAGGGACACAAGAAACCGGGGAGCTGTTTTTT CATGFGGTQETGELFF
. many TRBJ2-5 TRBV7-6 TGTGCCAGCAGCTTAGGGGGAGCGCAGTACTTC CASSLGGAQYF
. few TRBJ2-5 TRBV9 TGTGCCAGCAGCGTAGAAGGGGTGGGGGATGCGGAGACCCAGTACTTC CASSVEGVGDAETQYF
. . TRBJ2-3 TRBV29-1 TGCAGCACCAGTAGCACAGATACGCAGTATTTT CSTSSTDTQYF
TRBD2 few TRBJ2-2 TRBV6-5 TGTGCCAGCAGTTACTCGAGCGGGGGGCTATACACCGGGGAGCTGTTTTTT CASSYSSGGLYTGELFF
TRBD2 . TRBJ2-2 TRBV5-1 TGCGCCAGCAGCTCGCTCATAAGCGGGGGTAACACCGGGGAGCTGTTTTTT CASSSLISGGNTGELFF
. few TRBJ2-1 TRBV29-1 TGCAGCGTTGAAGATCGCAGGTTCGGGGAGCAGTTCTTC CSVEDRRFGEQFF
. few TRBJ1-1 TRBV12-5 TGTGCTAGTGGTTTTGGTACGGGTGCTTTCTTT CASGFGTGAFF
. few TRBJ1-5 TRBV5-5 TGTGCCAGCAGTTTGGCCCATGGTCAGCCCCAGCATTTT CASSLAHGQPQHF
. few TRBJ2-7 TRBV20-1 TGCAGTGCTAGAGATCCGGGTTCGGGACAATCCTACGAGCAGTACTTC CSARDPGSGQSYEQYF
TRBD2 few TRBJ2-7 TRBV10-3 TGTGCCACGCGGACTAGCGGGAAATACGAGCAGTACTTC CATRTSGKYEQYF
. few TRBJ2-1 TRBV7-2 TGTGCCAGCAGCCCCTACGTCTTCCGCTCCTACAATGAGCAGTTCTTC CASSPYVFRSYNEQFF
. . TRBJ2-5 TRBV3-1 TGTGCCAGCAGCCGTCCCAGCGGTGTTCAAGAGACCCAGTACTTC CASSRPSGVQETQYF
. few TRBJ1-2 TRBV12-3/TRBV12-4 TGTGCCAGCAGCCCTGACCCCTTGGGTGGCTACACCTTC CASSPDPLGGYTF
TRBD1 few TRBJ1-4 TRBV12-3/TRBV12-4 TGTGCCAGCAGTTTAAACCTGGACAGGGGCGATGAAAAACTGTTTTTT CASSLNLDRGDEKLFF
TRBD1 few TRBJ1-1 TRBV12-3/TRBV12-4 TGTGCCAGCCTATTGGGGACAGGGTGGGGGACTGAAGCTTTCTTT CASLLGTGWGTEAFF
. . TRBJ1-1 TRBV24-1 TGTGCCACGGTCGACAGGTCGAACACTGAAGCTTTCTTT CATVDRSNTEAFF
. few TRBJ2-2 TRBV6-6 TGTGCCAGCAGTTGGGTAGGAACGAACACCGGGGAGCTGTTTTTT CASSWVGTNTGELFF
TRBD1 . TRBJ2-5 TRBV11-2 TGTGCCAGCAGCGCCACCGGACAGGGGGGGGAGACCCAGTACTTC CASSATGQGGETQYF
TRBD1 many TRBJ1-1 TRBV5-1 TGCGCCAGCAGCGTTGATGTCCGGGACAGGAAGAACACTGAAGCTTTCTTT CASSVDVRDRKNTEAFF
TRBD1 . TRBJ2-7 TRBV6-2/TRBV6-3 TGTGCCAGCAGGACAGGGTTCGAGCAGTACTTC CASRTGFEQYF
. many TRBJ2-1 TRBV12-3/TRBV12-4 TGTGCCAGCAGCTTCGGCGATGAGCAGTTCTTC CASSFGDEQFF
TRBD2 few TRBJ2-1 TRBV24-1 TGTGCCACCAGCGTGGGGGGACTAGCGGACTCCTACAATGAGCAGTTCTTC CATSVGGLADSYNEQFF
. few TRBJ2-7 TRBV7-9 TGTGCCAGCAGCCCCAGGACAGCCGGCTCCTACGAGCAGTACTTC CASSPRTAGSYEQYF
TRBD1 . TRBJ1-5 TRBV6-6 TGTGCCAGCAGTAGACAACAGGGGCAAAATCAGCCCCAGCATTTT CASSRQQGQNQPQHF
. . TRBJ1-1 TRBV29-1 TGCAGTGAGACCCCAAGGCCAGGCACTGAAGCTTTCTTT CSETPRPGTEAFF
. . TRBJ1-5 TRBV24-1 TGTGCCACCAGTGCCAGGGATCAGCCCCAGCATTTT CATSARDQPQHF
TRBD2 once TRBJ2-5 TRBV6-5 TGTGCCAGCAGACACTTACTAGCGGGAGTGGGAGGGCATGAGACCCAGTACTTC CASRHLLAGVGGHETQYF
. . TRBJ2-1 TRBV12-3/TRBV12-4 TGTGCCAGCACTGGGGGTGATGAGCAGTTCTTC CASTGGDEQFF